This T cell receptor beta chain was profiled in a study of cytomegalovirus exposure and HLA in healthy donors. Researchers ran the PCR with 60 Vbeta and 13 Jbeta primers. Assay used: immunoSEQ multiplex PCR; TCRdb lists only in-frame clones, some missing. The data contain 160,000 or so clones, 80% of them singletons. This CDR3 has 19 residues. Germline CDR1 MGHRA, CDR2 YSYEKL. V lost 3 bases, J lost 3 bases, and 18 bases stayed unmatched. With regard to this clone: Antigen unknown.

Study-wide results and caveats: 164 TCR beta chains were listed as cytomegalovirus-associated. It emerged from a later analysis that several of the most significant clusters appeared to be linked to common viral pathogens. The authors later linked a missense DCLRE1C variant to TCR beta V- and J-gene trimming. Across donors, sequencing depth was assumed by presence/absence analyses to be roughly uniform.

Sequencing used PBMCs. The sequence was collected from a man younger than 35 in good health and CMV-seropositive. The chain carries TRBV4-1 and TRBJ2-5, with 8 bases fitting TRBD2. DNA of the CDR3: TGCGCCAGCAGCCAGAGGATATTGTCGCTGTCCGGGGGGGAAGAGACCCAGTACTTC. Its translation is CASSQRILSLSGGEETQYF.